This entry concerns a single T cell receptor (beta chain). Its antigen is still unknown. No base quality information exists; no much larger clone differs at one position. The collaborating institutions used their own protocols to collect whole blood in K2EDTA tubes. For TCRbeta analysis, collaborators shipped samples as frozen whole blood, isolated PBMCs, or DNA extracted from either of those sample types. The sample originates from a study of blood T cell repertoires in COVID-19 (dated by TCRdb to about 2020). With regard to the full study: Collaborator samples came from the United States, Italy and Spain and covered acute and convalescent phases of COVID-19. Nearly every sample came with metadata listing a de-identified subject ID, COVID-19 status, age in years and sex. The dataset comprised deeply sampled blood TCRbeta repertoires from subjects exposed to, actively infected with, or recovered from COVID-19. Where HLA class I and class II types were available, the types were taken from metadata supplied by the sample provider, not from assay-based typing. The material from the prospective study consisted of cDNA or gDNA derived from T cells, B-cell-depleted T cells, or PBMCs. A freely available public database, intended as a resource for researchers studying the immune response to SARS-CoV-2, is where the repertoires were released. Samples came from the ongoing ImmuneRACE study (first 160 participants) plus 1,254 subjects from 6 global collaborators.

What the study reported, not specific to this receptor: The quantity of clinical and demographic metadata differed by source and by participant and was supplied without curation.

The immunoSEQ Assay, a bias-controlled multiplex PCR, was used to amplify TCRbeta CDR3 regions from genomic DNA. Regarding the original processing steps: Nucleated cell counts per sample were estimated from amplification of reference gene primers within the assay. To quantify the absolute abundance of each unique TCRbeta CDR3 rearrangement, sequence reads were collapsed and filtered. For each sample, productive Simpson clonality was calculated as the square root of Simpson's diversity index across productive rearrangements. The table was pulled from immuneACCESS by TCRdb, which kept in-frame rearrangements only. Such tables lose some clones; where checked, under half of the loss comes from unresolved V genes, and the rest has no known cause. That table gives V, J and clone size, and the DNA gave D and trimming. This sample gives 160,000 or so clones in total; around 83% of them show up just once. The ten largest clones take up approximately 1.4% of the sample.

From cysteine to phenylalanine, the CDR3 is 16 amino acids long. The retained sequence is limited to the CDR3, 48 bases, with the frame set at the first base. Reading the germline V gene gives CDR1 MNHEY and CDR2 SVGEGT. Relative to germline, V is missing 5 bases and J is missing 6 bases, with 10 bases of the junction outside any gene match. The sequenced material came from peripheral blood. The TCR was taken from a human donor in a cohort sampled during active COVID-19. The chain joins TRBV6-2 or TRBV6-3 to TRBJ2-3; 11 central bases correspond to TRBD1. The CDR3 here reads CASSMGDRGTRDTQYF. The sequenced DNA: TGTGCCAGCAGTATGGGGGACAGGGGGACCCGGGATACGCAGTATTTT.